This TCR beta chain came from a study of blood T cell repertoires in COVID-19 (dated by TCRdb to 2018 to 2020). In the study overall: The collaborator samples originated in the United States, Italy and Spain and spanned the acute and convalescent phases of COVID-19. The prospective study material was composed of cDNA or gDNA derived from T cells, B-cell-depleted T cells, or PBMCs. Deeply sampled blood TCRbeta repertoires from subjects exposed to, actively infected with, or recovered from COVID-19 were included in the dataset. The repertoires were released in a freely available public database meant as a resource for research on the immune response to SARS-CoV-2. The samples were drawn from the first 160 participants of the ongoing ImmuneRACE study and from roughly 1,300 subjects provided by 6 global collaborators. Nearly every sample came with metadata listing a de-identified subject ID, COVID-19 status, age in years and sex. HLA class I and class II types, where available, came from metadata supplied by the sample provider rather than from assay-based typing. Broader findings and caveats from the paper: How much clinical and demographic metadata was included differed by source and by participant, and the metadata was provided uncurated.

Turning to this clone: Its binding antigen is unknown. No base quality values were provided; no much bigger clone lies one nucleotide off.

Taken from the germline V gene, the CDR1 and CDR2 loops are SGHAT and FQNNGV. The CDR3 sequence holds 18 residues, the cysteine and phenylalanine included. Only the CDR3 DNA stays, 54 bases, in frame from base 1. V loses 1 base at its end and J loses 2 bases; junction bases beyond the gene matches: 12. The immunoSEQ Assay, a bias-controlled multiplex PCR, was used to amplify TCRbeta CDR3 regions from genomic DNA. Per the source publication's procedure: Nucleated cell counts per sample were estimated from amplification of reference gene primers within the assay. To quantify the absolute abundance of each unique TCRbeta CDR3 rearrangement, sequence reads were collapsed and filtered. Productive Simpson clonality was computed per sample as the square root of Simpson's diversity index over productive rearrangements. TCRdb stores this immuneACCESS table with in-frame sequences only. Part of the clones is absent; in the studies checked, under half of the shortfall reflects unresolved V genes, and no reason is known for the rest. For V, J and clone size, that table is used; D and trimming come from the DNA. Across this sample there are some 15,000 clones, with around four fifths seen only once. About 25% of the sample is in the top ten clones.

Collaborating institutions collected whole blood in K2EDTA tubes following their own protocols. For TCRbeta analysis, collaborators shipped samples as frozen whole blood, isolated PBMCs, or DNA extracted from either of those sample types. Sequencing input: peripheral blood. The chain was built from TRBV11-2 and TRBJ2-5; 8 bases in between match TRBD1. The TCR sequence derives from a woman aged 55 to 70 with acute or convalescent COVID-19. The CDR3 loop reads CASSLGLFGQGLQETQYF. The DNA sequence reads TGTGCCAGCAGCTTAGGTTTATTCGGACAGGGCCTACAAGAGACCCAGTACTTC.